These 27 T cell receptor beta chains were sequenced from one sample in a study of early T cells in non-severe SARS-CoV-2 infection. TCRdb independently ran MiXCR on the 5' RACE reads; one entry per CDR3 protein. The data show 69,000 or so distinct CDR3 sequences, with under 15% seen just once and roughly 5% held by the top ten. Material for sequencing was whole blood. These receptors came from an adult who was a healthcare worker with PCR-confirmed SARS-CoV-2 infection or an uninfected control (not recorded which).

This clonotype has a count of ten or more. The chain is built from TRBV29-1 and TRBJ2-7, with D possibly TRBD1 on 6 matching bases. The CDR3 spans 12 residues. Trimming took off 7 bases at V and 6 bases at J, with 16 bases between the two ends. Germline lookup yields CDR1 SQVTM and CDR2 ANQGSEA. CDR3 in amino acids: CSAYRVAGEQYF. The CDR3 DNA is TGCAGCGCTTACAGGGTTGCGGGCGAGCAGTACTTC.

In its sample, this clonotype was seen many times. V usage is TRBV5-1 and J usage is TRBJ1-2; 8 bases are shared with TRBD1. CDR3 size: 16 residues. After removal of 4 bases from V and 2 bases from J, the junction contained 10 bases not matched to a gene. Germline CDR1 reads SGHRS; CDR2 reads YFSETQ. The CDR3 is CASSQSWTGLNYGYTF. Here the CDR3 DNA reads TGCGCCAGCAGCCAAAGTTGGACAGGGTTAAACTATGGCTACACCTTC.

This clonotype was counted at least ten times. The V call is TRBV6-1, the J call TRBJ1-5; TRBD1 is a possible D gene (6 bases). This CDR3 is 13 amino acids long. CDR1 is MNHNS and CDR2 is SASEGT in the germline V gene. The V and J ends lost 6 bases and 8 bases respectively, with 14 bases between them. The CDR3 protein is CASRIQGSEPQHF. The CDR3 coding sequence is TGTGCCAGCAGGATACAGGGTTCGGAGCCCCAGCATTTT.

The sample holds a few counts of this clonotype. The chain uses TRBV9 and TRBJ2-2; a possible D gene is TRBD1 (6 bases). Per the germline V gene, CDR1 is SGDLS and CDR2 is YYNGEE. The CDR3 spans 15 residues. Trimming left V 3 bases short and J 1 base short, with 10 bases between. The CDR3 DNA is TGTGCCAGCAGCGCCCCGGGACAGAACACCGGGGAGCTGTTTTTT. Its translation: CASSAPGQNTGELFF.

This clonotype was counted ten times or more. The J gene is TRBJ2-2, the V gene TRBV5-1; TRBD1 matches at 8 bases. There are 15 residues in the CDR3. V shed 3 bases and J 5 bases; nucleotides not matched to a gene: 6. Germline CDR1 and CDR2: SGHRS and YFSETQ. CDR3 residues: CASSWTGPGTGELFF. The CDR3 region has the DNA TGCGCCAGCAGCTGGACAGGGCCAGGGACCGGGGAGCTGTTTTTT.

This clonotype was observed at least ten times. V usage is TRBV29-1 and J usage is TRBJ1-1; the D is unclear. There are 12 residues in the CDR3. V was shortened by 6 bases and J by 1 base, with 9 bases between the two germline ends. The V gene's germline CDR1 is SQVTM and CDR2 ANQGSEA. This chain's CDR3 is CSVELQNTEAFF. The CDR3 nucleotides are TGCAGCGTCGAATTACAGAACACTGAAGCTTTCTTT.

This clonotype was counted many times. This chain joins TRBV11-2 and TRBJ2-1; 8 bases line up with TRBD2. This CDR3 is 15 amino acids long. V was clipped by 1 base and J by 3 bases; unmatched bases: 2. From germline, CDR1 is SGHAT and CDR2 FQNNGV. CDR3 loop: CASSLGGGIYNEQFF. CDR3 DNA sequence: TGTGCCAGCAGCTTAGGCGGGGGGATCTACAATGAGCAGTTCTTC. Full variable domain (rest looked up from reference TRBV11-2 and TRBJ2-1): EAGVAQSPRYKIIEKRQSVAFWCNPISGHATLYWYQQILGQGPKLLIQFQNNGVVDDSQLPKDRFSAERLKGVDSTLKIQPAKLEDSAVYLCASSLGGGIYNEQFFGPGTRLTVL.

Only a few counts were recorded for this clonotype. The chain recombines TRBV5-1 with TRBJ2-7; D may be TRBD2 (5 bases). The CDR3 spans 12 residues. The ends were cut back, 4 bases at V and 5 bases at J, with 10 bases in the middle. Germline V gives CDR1 SGHRS, CDR2 YFSETQ. The CDR3 is CASSEGTHEQYF. As DNA, the CDR3 is TGCGCCAGCAGCGAGGGAACCCACGAGCAGTACTTC.

Ten or more counts support this clonotype. This rearrangement joins TRBV6-2 or TRBV6-3 to TRBJ2-7, with 10 bases matching TRBD1. V lost 4 bases and J lost 9; bases outside the gene matches: 3. CDR3 length equals 12 residues. Germline-derived CDR1 and CDR2 are MNHEY and SVGEGT. CDR3 residues: CASSSGDRGQYF. The CDR3 coding sequence is TGTGCCAGCAGTTCCGGGGACAGGGGGCAGTACTTC.

The genes are TRBV7-2 and TRBJ2-3, with 15 bases aligning to TRBD2. V trimming: 4 bases; J trimming: 0 bases; junction bases outside the gene matches: 5. Germline V CDR1 and CDR2: SGHTA, FQGNSA. The CDR3 extends over 18 amino acids. In DNA, the CDR3 is TGTGCCAGCAGCTCAGGACTAGCGGGGGGGCTGAGCACAGATACGCAGTATTTT. Translation: CASSSGLAGGLSTDTQYF.

The J gene is TRBJ2-1, the V gene TRBV20-1; D not resolved. CDR1 DFQATT and CDR2 SNEGSKA come from the germline V gene (reference sequence). This CDR3 region has 14 residues. V lost 3 bases and J lost 0, with 9 bases in between. The CDR3 nucleotides read TGCAGTGCTAGTCCGCCGGACTCCTACAATGAGCAGTTCTTC. It codes for CSASPPDSYNEQFF.

The chain combines TRBV9 with TRBJ2-4; 7 bases line up with TRBD2. V lost 4 bases and J lost 10; bases outside the gene matches: 8. Looked up from germline, CDR1 is SGDLS and CDR2 is YYNGEE. There are 13 residues in the CDR3. This CDR3 is CASSPLWGGIQYF. Written as DNA, the CDR3 is TGTGCCAGCAGCCCCCTGTGGGGGGGTATTCAGTACTTC.

The V gene is TRBV10-3, the J gene TRBJ1-2; no firm D call. CDR1 and CDR2 (germline): ENHRY, SYGVKD. The CDR3 extends over 13 amino acids. Trimming took 9 bases from V and 2 from J, leaving 13 bases between them. The CDR3 DNA reads TGTGCCATGCGAAGAGCCGTAAACTATGGCTACACCTTC. Translating it yields CAMRRAVNYGYTF.

The gene calls are TRBV30 and TRBJ1-6; D remains unclear. CDR1 is GTSNPN, CDR2 SVGIG, per germline (reference sequence). Between the trimmed V and J ends, which lost 7 bases and 7 bases, there was a span of 17 bases. The CDR3 is 14 amino acids. DNA of the CDR3: TGTGCCTCTCCTCTGGGAGGCCAGAATTCACCCCTCCACTTT. It yields the protein CASPLGGQNSPLHF.

This clonotype was counted a few times. The chain employs TRBV20-1 and TRBJ2-1, with 10 bases that match TRBD2. The CDR3 is 14 amino acids. Germline lookup yields CDR1 DFQATT and CDR2 SNEGSKA (reference sequence). V lost 3 bases, J lost 9 bases, and 8 bases stayed unmatched. CDR3 sequence reads: CSASTASGSREQFF. DNA of the CDR3: TGCAGTGCTAGTACGGCTAGCGGGAGTCGTGAGCAGTTCTTC.

The table lists this clonotype with many counts. The chain employs TRBV19 and TRBJ2-3, with unresolved D. V shed 8 bases and J shed 0 bases, with 12 bases lying between them. The CDR3 length is 14 residues. Germline V gene data show CDR1 as LNHDA and CDR2 as SQIVND (reference sequence). CDR3 in DNA: TGTGCCAGTTCGCTAGGTCTTAGCACAGATACGCAGTATTTT. Amino acids: CASSLGLSTDTQYF.

This clonotype was seen only a few times. This rearrangement joins TRBV27 to TRBJ2-6, with D hard to call. Germline V lookup: CDR1 MNHEY, CDR2 SMNVEV (reference sequence). The CDR3 contains 16 residues. Trimming removed 3 bases from V and 0 bases from J, with 9 bases in between. This CDR3 reads CASSFAHFSGANVLTF. As DNA, the CDR3 is TGTGCCAGCAGTTTCGCCCACTTCTCTGGGGCCAACGTCCTGACTTTC. The complete variable domain, with remaining parts taken from reference TRBV27 and TRBJ2-6, reads EAQVTQNPRYLITVTGKKLTVTCSQNMNHEYMSWYRQDPGLGLRQIYYSMNVEVTDKGDVPEGYKVSRKEKRNFPLILESPSPNQTSLYFCASSFAHFSGANVLTFGAGSRLTVL.

The count of this clonotype is one. With a much larger clone just one base away, this may be a read error. The chain links TRBV20-1 to TRBJ1-6, with 11 positions matching TRBD1. This CDR3 has 15 residues. In germline, CDR1 is DFQATT, CDR2 SNEGSKA (reference sequence). CDR3 DNA: TGCACTGCTCTCCACCGGACAGGGGGCGATTCACCCCTCCACTTT. Translation: CTALHRTGGDSPLHF.

In its sample, this clonotype was seen many times. The rearrangement links TRBV29-1 to TRBJ2-7; maybe TRBD1 (6 bases). CDR3 length equals 12 residues. Trimming removed 8 bases at V and 0 bases at J, with 11 bases between. Looked up from germline, CDR1 is SQVTM and CDR2 is ANQGSEA. The CDR3 loop reads CSLLDSSYEQYF. CDR3 nucleotide sequence: TGCAGCCTACTGGACAGCTCCTACGAGCAGTACTTC.

This clonotype was seen repeatedly, ten times or more. The rearrangement links TRBV24-1 to TRBJ2-2; 7 bases fit TRBD1. The CDR3 contains 15 residues. J lost 6 bases, V lost 2 bases, and 5 bases had no gene match. Germline loops: CDR1 KGHDR, CDR2 SFDVKD. The CDR3 loop is CATSDSGQVAGELFF. CDR3 nucleotides: TGTGCCACCAGTGATTCTGGACAGGTTGCCGGGGAGCTGTTTTTT.

V gene TRBV7-9 combines with J gene TRBJ1-1, with a weak D call TRBD1 (6 bases). This CDR3 is 11 amino acids long. V was shortened by 5 bases and J by 7 bases, with 8 bases between the two germline ends. Per the germline V gene, CDR1 is SEHNR and CDR2 is FQNEAQ (reference sequence). The CDR3, as DNA: TGTGCCAGCAGCGTACAGGGTGAAGCTTTCTTT. This codes for CASSVQGEAFF.

This clonotype was counted at least ten times. The chain joins TRBV5-1 to TRBJ2-7; 7 bases align to TRBD1. This CDR3 has 15 residues. Germline CDR1 is SGHRS and CDR2 is YFSETQ. Trimming cost V 3 bases and J 0 bases; bases outside gene matches: 6. This chain's CDR3 is CASSSARDSSYEQYF. The CDR3 nucleotides are TGCGCCAGCAGCTCGGCCCGGGACAGCTCCTACGAGCAGTACTTC. Looking up the rest from reference TRBV5-1 and TRBJ2-7 gives the full variable domain: KAGVTQTPRYLIKTRGQQVTLSCSPISGHRSVSWYQQTPGQGLQFLFEYFSETQRNKGNFPGRFSGRQFSNSRSEMNVSTLELGDSALYLCASSSARDSSYEQYFGPGTRLTVT.

This clonotype was counted many times. CDR3 DNA: TGCAGTGCTAGTGTTTCAAGAAATAGGGATGGCTACACCTTC. Its protein is CSASVSRNRDGYTF. The gene calls are TRBV20-1 and TRBJ1-2; D ambiguous. Germline-derived CDR1 and CDR2 are DFQATT and SNEGSKA (reference sequence). CDR3 length: 14 amino acids. The V end lost 3 bases, the J end lost 6 bases, and 17 bases lay between the germline ends.

There are a few counts of this clonotype. The chain joins TRBV12-3 or TRBV12-4 to TRBJ1-2; 9 bases are shared with TRBD1. CDR3 length: 14 amino acids. Trimming removed 3 bases from V and 5 bases from J; junction bases left unmatched: 4. The CDR3 sequence is CASSLDRGRYGYTF. CDR3 DNA: TGTGCCAGCAGTTTGGACAGGGGCCGATATGGCTACACCTTC.

This clonotype showed up many times. The chain links TRBV5-1 to TRBJ2-7; D may be TRBD1 (5 bases). The V end was cut by 1 base, the J end by 1 base, with 9 bases between. In germline, CDR1 is SGHRS, CDR2 YFSETQ. This CDR3 has 14 amino acids. CDR3 bases: TGCGCCAGCAGCTTGTCGGCAGGGTCCTACGAGCAGTACTTC. It codes for CASSLSAGSYEQYF.

DNA of the CDR3: TGTGCCAGCAGCTATCAGGGCTATGAGCAGTTCTTC. Translating gives CASSYQGYEQFF. This chain connects TRBV7-9 to TRBJ2-1; possible D gene TRBD1, 5 bases. This CDR3 comprises 12 residues. Trimming removed 4 bases from V and 8 bases from J, with 9 bases in between. The germline CDR1 and CDR2 sequences are SEHNR and FQNEAQ (reference sequence).

This clonotype was observed a few times. The chain recombines TRBV2 with TRBJ2-7; D remains ambiguous. This CDR3 is 10 amino acids long. Trimming left V 6 bases short and J 3 bases short, with 3 bases between. CDR1 and CDR2 (germline): SNHLY, FYNNEI. DNA of the CDR3: TGTGCCAGCAGAAACTACGAGCAGTACTTC. Translated: CASRNYEQYF.